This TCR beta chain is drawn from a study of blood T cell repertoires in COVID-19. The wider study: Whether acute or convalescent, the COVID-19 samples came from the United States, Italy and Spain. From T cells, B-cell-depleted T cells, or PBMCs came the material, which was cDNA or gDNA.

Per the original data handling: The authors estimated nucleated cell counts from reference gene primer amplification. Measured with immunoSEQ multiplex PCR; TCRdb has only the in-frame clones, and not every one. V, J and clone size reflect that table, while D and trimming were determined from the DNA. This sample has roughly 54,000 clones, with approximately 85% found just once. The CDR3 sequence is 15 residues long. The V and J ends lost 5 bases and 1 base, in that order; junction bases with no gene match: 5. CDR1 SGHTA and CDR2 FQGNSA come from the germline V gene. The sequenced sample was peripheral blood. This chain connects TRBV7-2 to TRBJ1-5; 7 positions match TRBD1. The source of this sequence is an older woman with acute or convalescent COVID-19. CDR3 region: CASSPMTGSNQPQHF. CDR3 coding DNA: TGTGCCAGCAGCCCCATGACAGGGAGCAATCAGCCCCAGCATTTT.